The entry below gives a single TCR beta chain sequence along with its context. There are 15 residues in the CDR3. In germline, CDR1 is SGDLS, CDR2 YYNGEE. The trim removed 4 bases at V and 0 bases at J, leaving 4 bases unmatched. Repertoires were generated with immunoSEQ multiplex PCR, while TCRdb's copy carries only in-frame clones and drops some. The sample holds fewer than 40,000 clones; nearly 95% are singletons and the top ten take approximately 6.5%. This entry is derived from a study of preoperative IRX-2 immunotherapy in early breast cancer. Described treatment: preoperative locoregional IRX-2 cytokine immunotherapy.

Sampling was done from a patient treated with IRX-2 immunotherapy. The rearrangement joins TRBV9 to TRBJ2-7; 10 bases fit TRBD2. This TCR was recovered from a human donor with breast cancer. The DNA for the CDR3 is TGTGCCAGCAGCCCCCGGACTAGCGGCTCCTACGAGCAGTACTTC. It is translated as CASSPRTSGSYEQYF.